These 28 T cell receptor beta chains were sequenced from one sample in a study of T cell responses to AZD1222 COVID-19 vaccine. Sequenced by immunoSEQ multiplex PCR; TCRdb stores in-frame clones only, minus some. The table has 110,000 to 150,000 clones, under 95% seen once. Specimen: peripheral blood, collected on day 0 of AZD1222 vaccination. Every receptor here comes from an adult in good health.

The CDR3 nucleotides read TGTGCCAGCGGAGGCCTCCAGGGTATCTCTGAAGCTTTCTTT. Its translation: CASGGLQGISEAFF. The chain recombines TRBV2 with TRBJ1-1, with D perhaps matching TRBD1 (5 bases). The germline V gene encodes CDR1 SNHLY and CDR2 FYNNEI. Between the trimmed V and J ends, which lost 8 bases and 6 bases, there was a span of 19 bases. CDR3 length: 14 residues.

This chain connects TRBV6-5 to TRBJ1-1; no clear D. Trimming removed 5 bases at V and 1 base at J, with 5 bases between. This CDR3 comprises 12 residues. Germline-derived CDR1 and CDR2 are MNHEY and SVGAGI. The CDR3 spells CASSHSNTEAFF. The CDR3 region has the DNA TGTGCCAGCAGTCATTCGAACACTGAAGCTTTCTTT.

The genes are TRBV7-2 and TRBJ2-2, with D unresolved. The V gene lost 5 bases and the J gene lost 4 bases, with 5 bases spanning the gap. Germline CDR1 SGHTA, CDR2 FQGNSA. This CDR3 comprises 12 residues. CDR3 protein: CASSLFTGELFF. DNA for the CDR3: TGTGCCAGCAGCCTGTTCACCGGGGAGCTGTTTTTT.

The table lists this clone with a few counts. The rearrangement joins TRBV6-6 to TRBJ2-7; D remains unclear. Germline CDR1 MNHNY, CDR2 SVGAGI (reference sequence). The CDR3 sequence is 14 residues long. V lost 2 bases and J lost 4, with 12 bases in between. CDR3 sequence (DNA): TGTGCCAGCAGTTACGAGGAAGGGTCGTACGAGCAGTACTTC. It is translated as CASSYEEGSYEQYF.

This clone turned up a few times. The V call is TRBV28, the J call TRBJ1-6, with unresolved D. Germline V lookup: CDR1 MDHEN, CDR2 SYDVKM. The CDR3 is made up of 16 amino acids. Trimming removed 6 bases from V and 4 bases from J, with 16 bases in between. For the CDR3, the DNA is TGTGCCAGCAGCAGACGGGGTTCGGTGTATAATTCACCCCTCCACTTT. Encoded protein: CASSRRGSVYNSPLHF. The full variable domain, rest sourced from reference TRBV28 and TRBJ1-6, is DVKVTQSSRYLVKRTGEKVFLECVQDMDHENMFWYRQDPGLGLRLIYFSYDVKMKEKGDIPEGYSVSREKKERFSLILESASTNQTSMYLCASSRRGSVYNSPLHFGNGTRLTVT.

The chain uses TRBV7-9 and TRBJ2-1; no reliable D call. This CDR3 has 12 amino acids. CDR1 and CDR2 (germline): SEHNR, FQNEAQ (reference sequence). V lost 2 bases, J lost 8 bases, and 7 bases lay in between. The CDR3 region is CASSLTGYEQFF. CDR3 in DNA: TGTGCCAGCAGCTTAACTGGGTATGAGCAGTTCTTC.

The genes are TRBV2 and TRBJ1-6, with D tentatively TRBD1 (6 bases). CDR3 length equals 12 residues. V lost 8 bases, J lost 15 bases, and 17 bases lay in between. Germline values: CDR1 SNHLY, CDR2 FYNNEI. The chain's CDR3 is CASGEQRGDLHF. The CDR3 coding sequence is TGTGCCAGCGGGGAACAGAGGGGGGACCTCCACTTT.

The rearrangement links TRBV2 to TRBJ2-1; D possibly corresponds to TRBD2 (6 bases). The length of the CDR3 is 12 residues. The V end lost 8 bases, the J end lost 6 bases, and 11 bases lay between the germline ends. The germline gives CDR1 SNHLY, CDR2 FYNNEI. The CDR3 DNA follows: TGTGCCAGCCGGGCCGGGGGCAATGAGCAGTTCTTC. The encoded protein is CASRAGGNEQFF.

The sample holds one count of this clone. The chain joins TRBV29-1 to TRBJ1-5, with D hard to call. Germline-derived CDR1 and CDR2 are SQVTM and ANQGSEA. This CDR3 has 12 residues. V was clipped by 4 bases and J by 3 bases, with 7 bases between them. The CDR3 nucleotides read TGCAGCGTTGGAGAGCACAATCAGCCCCAGCATTTT. Residues: CSVGEHNQPQHF.

The V and J genes are TRBV5-1 and TRBJ2-3; the D is unclear. The V gene's germline CDR1 is SGHRS and CDR2 YFSETQ. V was shortened by 5 bases and J by 0 bases, with 10 bases between the two germline ends. The CDR3 length is 14 residues. CDR3 sequence (DNA): TGCGCCAGCAGGAATGAACCTAGCACAGATACGCAGTATTTT. It yields the protein CASRNEPSTDTQYF.

This chain connects TRBV27 to TRBJ1-2; possible D gene TRBD1, 5 bases. V lost 6 bases and J 0 bases, leaving 8 bases between the germline ends. CDR3 size: 13 residues. CDR1 is MNHEY, CDR2 SMNVEV, per germline (reference sequence). In DNA form, the CDR3 reads TGTGCCAGCAGAACGACAGCTAACTATGGCTACACCTTC. It encodes CASRTTANYGYTF.

The chain links TRBV6-5 to TRBJ2-5; D could derive from TRBD1 or TRBD2 (5 bases each). The germline gives CDR1 MNHEY, CDR2 SVGAGI. The CDR3 consists of 15 residues. The V end lost 6 bases, the J end lost 5 bases, and 19 bases lay between the germline ends. Written as DNA, the CDR3 is TGTGCCAGCAGCGAGTCCGGGACCGGGTGGGAGACCCAGTACTTC. It codes for CASSESGTGWETQYF.

The chain uses TRBV27 and TRBJ1-1; maybe TRBD1 (5 bases). V was cut by 1 base and J by 3 bases, with 9 bases left in between. From germline, CDR1 is MNHEY and CDR2 SMNVEV (reference sequence). This CDR3 comprises 14 residues. The CDR3 bases are TGTGCCAGCAGTTTATTAGGGGTATACACTGAAGCTTTCTTT. Translating it yields CASSLLGVYTEAFF.

As for this clone: The sample has other DNA sequences that encode this CDR3 too. This rearrangement joins TRBV18 to TRBJ1-5; maybe TRBD1 (5 bases). Germline-derived CDR1 and CDR2 are KGHSH and LQKENI. V was shortened by 2 bases and J by 7 bases, with 9 bases between the two germline ends. The CDR3 sequence is 13 residues long. The CDR3 DNA reads TGTGCCAGCTCACCAGGGAGGGACCAGCCCCAGCATTTT. The encoded protein is CASSPGRDQPQHF.

This sequence joins TRBV7-2 and TRBJ1-3; 7 bases are a match to TRBD1. The CDR3 is made up of 14 amino acids. Trimming removed 5 bases from V and 4 bases from J; junction bases left unmatched: 5. The V gene's germline CDR1 is SGHTA and CDR2 FQGNSA. The CDR3 loop reads CASSATGAGNTIYF. The CDR3, as DNA: TGTGCCAGCAGCGCAACAGGGGCCGGAAACACCATATATTTT.

The chain is built from TRBV18 and TRBJ2-7, with D possibly matching TRBD2 (7 bases). Germline lookup yields CDR1 KGHSH and CDR2 LQKENI. The CDR3 sequence is 13 residues long. Between the trimmed V and J ends, which lost 5 bases and 3 bases, there was a span of 11 bases. The CDR3, as DNA: TGTGCCAGCTCATCGGGGGGCGGCTACGAGCAGTACTTC. Its protein is CASSSGGGYEQYF.

This clone was seen only a few times. V is TRBV30 and J is TRBJ1-4; TRBD1 is a possible D gene (5 bases). Germline V CDR1 and CDR2: GTSNPN, SVGIG (reference sequence). V was clipped by 0 bases and J by 8 bases, with 13 bases between them. The CDR3 spans 14 residues. The CDR3 region has the DNA TGTGCCTGGAGTGTACTGAGGGGACGGGAAAAACTGTTTTTT. Translation: CAWSVLRGREKLFF.

The chain employs TRBV18 and TRBJ1-1, with a weak D call TRBD1 (5 bases). Germline lookup yields CDR1 KGHSH and CDR2 LQKENI. Trimming stripped 3 bases from V and 4 bases from J, with 12 bases between. The CDR3 totals 14 residues. CDR3 nucleotides: TGTGCCAGCTCACCGCAGGGAAGGGGCACTGAAGCTTTCTTT. Translation gives CASSPQGRGTEAFF. Full variable domain (missing parts from reference TRBV18 and TRBJ1-1): NAGVMQNPRHLVRRRGQEARLRCSPMKGHSHVYWYRQLPEEGLKFMVYLQKENIIDESGMPKERFSAEFPKEGPSILRIQQVVRGDSAAYFCASSPQGRGTEAFFGQGTRLTVV.

The genes are TRBV5-4 and TRBJ1-2; D may be TRBD1 (5 bases). CDR3 size: 15 residues. The V end lost 5 bases, the J end lost 4 bases, and 18 bases lay between the germline ends. Germline CDR1 SGHNT, CDR2 YYREEE (reference sequence). DNA for the CDR3: TGTGCCAGCAGTTCTAGCGGGGGAGTGAGCTATGGCTACACCTTC. It codes for CASSSSGGVSYGYTF.

The chain recombines TRBV5-5 with TRBJ1-2; 7 bases fit TRBD1. V shed 1 base and J 7 bases; nucleotides not matched to a gene: 16. CDR3 length equals 17 residues. The germline V gene has CDR1 SGHKS and CDR2 YYEKEE (reference sequence). The CDR3 region is CASSLNRQGERRGGYTF. CDR3 DNA sequence: TGTGCCAGCAGCTTGAATAGACAGGGAGAAAGAAGAGGTGGCTACACCTTC.

The chain joins TRBV20-1 to TRBJ2-7; 7 bases map to TRBD2. J was trimmed by 7 bases and V by 5 bases; bases with no gene match: 5. This CDR3 has 11 residues. Germline V CDR1 and CDR2: DFQATT, SNEGSKA (reference sequence). The DNA of the CDR3 is TGCAGTGCTCCACTAGCGAGGGAGCAGTACTTC. Protein product: CSAPLAREQYF.

V and J are TRBV6-6 and TRBJ2-7; tentatively, D is TRBD1 (6 bases). The CDR3 is 13 residues long. V was cut by 6 bases and J by 3 bases, with 12 bases left in between. Looked up from germline, CDR1 is MNHNY and CDR2 is SVGAGI (reference sequence). In DNA, the CDR3 is TGTGCCAGCAGCTACAGGGCCTTCTACGAGCAGTACTTC. Amino acid sequence: CASSYRAFYEQYF.

The V gene is TRBV3-1 (or the pseudogene TRBV3-2), the J gene TRBJ1-2; D is uncertain. Trimming took off 3 bases at V and 8 bases at J, with 10 bases between the two ends. Germline V lookup: CDR1 LGHDT, CDR2 YNNKEL (reference sequence). The CDR3 totals 12 residues. The CDR3 region has the DNA TGTGCCAGCAGCCACCTAGAAAGGGGCTACACCTTC. Residues: CASSHLERGYTF.

The chain has TRBV19 and TRBJ1-2; D not resolved. Between the trimmed V and J ends, which lost 3 bases and 2 bases, there was a span of 7 bases. The germline V gene encodes CDR1 LNHDA and CDR2 SQIVND (reference sequence). The CDR3 extends over 13 amino acids. CDR3 region: CASSIEGNYGYTF. The DNA of the CDR3 is TGTGCCAGTAGTATTGAAGGCAACTATGGCTACACCTTC.

This clone was counted a single time. The V and J genes are TRBV7-9 and TRBJ1-2; 8 nucleotides align to TRBD1. CDR3 length: 13 residues. The V gene end was trimmed by 5 bases and the J gene end by 8 bases; junction bases not matched to a gene: 7. Germline V CDR1 and CDR2: SEHNR, FQNEAQ (reference sequence). DNA of the CDR3: TGTGCCAGCAGCCCCCCAGGGGGCGCGGGCTACACCTTC. This sequence encodes CASSPPGGAGYTF.

The V gene is TRBV10-3, the J gene TRBJ2-6; no clear D gene. V dropped 4 bases and J dropped 0 bases, with 4 bases sitting between them. Germline V gene sequence: CDR1 ENHRY, CDR2 SYGVKD. The CDR3 extends over 14 amino acids. CDR3: CAISVYSGANVLTF. In nucleotides, the CDR3 is TGTGCCATCAGTGTCTACTCTGGGGCCAACGTCCTGACTTTC.

This rearrangement joins TRBV18 to TRBJ2-5; a weak D match, TRBD2 (6 bases). Trimming cost V 5 bases and J 4 bases, with 17 bases left between them. The germline V gene has CDR1 KGHSH and CDR2 LQKENI. CDR3 length: 15 amino acids. This CDR3 reads CASSGFAGGTETQYF. Here the CDR3 DNA reads TGTGCCAGCTCAGGGTTCGCAGGAGGGACAGAGACCCAGTACTTC.

The genes are TRBV2 and TRBJ1-1; the D is unclear. Germline CDR1 is SNHLY and CDR2 is FYNNEI. V lost 4 bases, J lost 1 base, and 10 bases lay in between. This CDR3 contains 14 residues. CDR3 in amino acids: CASSVGRGNTEAFF. The CDR3 bases are TGTGCCAGCAGTGTAGGCAGAGGGAACACTGAAGCTTTCTTT.